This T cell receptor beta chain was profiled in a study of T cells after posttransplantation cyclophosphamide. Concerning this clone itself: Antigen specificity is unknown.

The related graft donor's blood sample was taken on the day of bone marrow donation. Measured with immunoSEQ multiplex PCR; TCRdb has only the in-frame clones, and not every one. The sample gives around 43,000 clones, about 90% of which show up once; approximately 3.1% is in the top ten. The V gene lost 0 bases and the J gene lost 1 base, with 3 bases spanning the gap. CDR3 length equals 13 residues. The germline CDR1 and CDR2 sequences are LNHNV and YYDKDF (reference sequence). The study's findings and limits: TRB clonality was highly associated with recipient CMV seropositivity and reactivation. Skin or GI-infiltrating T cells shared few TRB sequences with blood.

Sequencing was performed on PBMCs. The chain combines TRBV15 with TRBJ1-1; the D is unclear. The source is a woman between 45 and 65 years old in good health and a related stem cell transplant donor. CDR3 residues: CATSRDKNTEAFF. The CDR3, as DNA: TGTGCCACCAGCAGAGATAAGAACACTGAAGCTTTCTTT.